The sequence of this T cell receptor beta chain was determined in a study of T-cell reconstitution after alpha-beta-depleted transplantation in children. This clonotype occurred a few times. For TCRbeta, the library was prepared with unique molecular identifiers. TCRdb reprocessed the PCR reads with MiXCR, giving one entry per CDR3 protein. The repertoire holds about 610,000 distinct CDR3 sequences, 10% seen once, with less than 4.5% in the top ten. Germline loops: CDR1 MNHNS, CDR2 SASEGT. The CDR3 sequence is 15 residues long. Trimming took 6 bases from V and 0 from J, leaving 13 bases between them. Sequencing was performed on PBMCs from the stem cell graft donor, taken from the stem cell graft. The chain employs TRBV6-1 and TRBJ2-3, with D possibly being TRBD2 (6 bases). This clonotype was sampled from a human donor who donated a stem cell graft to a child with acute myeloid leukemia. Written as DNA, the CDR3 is TGTGCCAGCAGGCCCCCCGGGACTAGCACAGATACGCAGTATTTT. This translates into CASRPPGTSTDTQYF.